A selection of T cell receptor beta chains follows, all from one sample in a study of blood T cell repertoires in COVID-19. Sequencing was performed with immunoSEQ multiplex PCR; in TCRdb, only in-frame clones are kept and a portion is missing. The sample lists some 240,000 clones, 89% occurring once. Sequences were obtained from peripheral blood. Receptor source: a man between 60 and 75 years old who had recovered from COVID-19. Both conserved end residues are part of each CDR3. D genes are given only for firm matches.

V	D	J	CDR3	DNA
TRBV12-3/TRBV12-4	NA	TRBJ1-1	CASSSYLTGRAFF	TGTGCCAGCAGTTCTTACCTCACAGGGCGGGCTTTCTTT
TRBV2	TRBD1	TRBJ1-5	CASSGTGINQPQHF	TGTGCCAGCAGTGGGACAGGGATTAATCAGCCCCAGCATTTT
TRBV6-5	TRBD1	TRBJ2-5	CASSSPTGTPTQYF	TGTGCCAGCAGTTCCCCGACAGGGACCCCGACCCAGTACTTC
TRBV2	NA	TRBJ1-5	CASSGLQGDQPQHF	TGTGCCAGCAGTGGTCTGCAGGGCGATCAGCCCCAGCATTTT
TRBV9	NA	TRBJ1-2	CASSVGETSLHGYTF	TGTGCCAGCAGCGTCGGGGAGACCTCCCTCCATGGCTACACCTTC
TRBV5-1	NA	TRBJ2-7	CASSLDGSLPYEQYF	TGCGCCAGCAGCTTGGACGGGTCACTGCCCTACGAGCAGTACTTC
TRBV7-3	TRBD1	TRBJ1-2	CASSSGQGARGYTF	TGTGCCAGCAGCTCCGGACAGGGGGCAAGGGGCTACACCTTC
TRBV7-3	NA	TRBJ2-5	CASGENGQPQETQYF	TGTGCCAGTGGGGAAAATGGACAGCCACAAGAGACCCAGTACTTC
TRBV5-1	TRBD1	TRBJ2-2	CASSLDRGDGELFF	TGCGCCAGCAGCTTGGACAGGGGGGACGGGGAGCTGTTTTTT
TRBV5-1	TRBD1	TRBJ1-3	CASRTGAGNTIYF	TGCGCCAGCAGGACAGGGGCCGGAAACACCATATATTTT